This record concerns one T cell receptor beta chain sequence. Other DNA sequences from this sample encode an identical CDR3 as well. Sequencing used immunoSEQ multiplex PCR; TCRdb keeps in-frame clones, though not all of them. The sample has about 400,000 clones; approximately 85% are singletons. The sample belongs to a study of blood T cell repertoires in COVID-19. The CDR3 consists of 12 residues. V lost 0 bases and J lost 3, with 3 bases in between. Germline assignment: CDR1 MNHEY and CDR2 SVGAGI. Sequenced sample: PBMCs or T cells enriched from blood (not recorded which). The V gene is TRBV6-5, the J gene TRBJ2-7; D not certain. This TCR was sampled from a woman aged 40 to 55 with acute COVID-19. CDR3 loop: CASSYSRYEQYF. The CDR3 DNA sequence: TGTGCCAGCAGTTACTCCCGCTACGAGCAGTACTTC.